A selection of T cell receptor beta chains follows, all from one sample in a study of T cells after somatic rescue of genetic block. The method was immunoSEQ multiplex PCR; TCRdb's version includes in-frame clones alone and lacks a portion of them. The sample contains approximately 100,000 clones, 90% of which appear only once. The sample consisted of peripheral blood mononuclear cells (PBMCs). Receptors were obtained from a woman aged 18-29 years. The CDR3 runs from the conserved cysteine through the conserved F or W.

v_call: TRBV6-5; j_call: TRBJ2-7; cdr3_aa: CASKARDSYEQYF
v_call: TRBV5-4; j_call: TRBJ2-3; cdr3_aa: CASSFFSGRAPQYF
v_call: TRBV5-6; j_call: TRBJ2-1; cdr3_aa: CASSQPLAGGLDEQFF
v_call: TRBV10-1; j_call: TRBJ1-2; cdr3_aa: CASSHDRGFGYTF
v_call: TRBV5-1; j_call: TRBJ1-3; cdr3_aa: CASSLVGGSSGNTIYF
v_call: TRBV7-9; j_call: TRBJ2-7; cdr3_aa: CASSSGRDSPYEQYF
v_call: TRBV7-8; j_call: TRBJ1-4; cdr3_aa: CASSPGVGKLFF
v_call: TRBV5-1; j_call: TRBJ1-2; cdr3_aa: CASSLGQPGGTNYGYTF
v_call: TRBV7-9; j_call: TRBJ1-3; cdr3_aa: CASSLSQSGNTIYF
v_call: TRBV5-6; j_call: TRBJ1-5; cdr3_aa: CASSLAGAGQPQHF